This T cell receptor (beta chain) emerged from a study of beta chain features in type 1 diabetes. Study at large: In all, around 100 million sorted cells from all samples were analyzed. Findings of the study overall: Within patients, naive, central memory and Treg TCRB repertoires seemed more similar than within healthy donors. Here, the possible influence of HLA type (on TCRB rearrangement) remained unresolved. Shortening of TCRB CDR3s, moderate but significant, appeared in all four CD4+ subsets of Type 1 diabetes patients.

Of note for this clone: Its target is unknown.

The CDR3 is made up of 12 amino acids. All of the isolated RNA was reverse transcribed, so expressed TCRB transcripts were sequenced. Using immunoSEQ multiplex PCR, the repertoire was profiled, and TCRdb retains in-frame clones only, with some absent. This table holds under 350,000 clones, approximately 25% found once. It was via CD45RO/CCR7/CD25/CD127/CD95/CD27 that CD4+ naive, central memory, regulatory and stem cell-like memory cells were sorted. The sequence was obtained from a woman aged 25 to 39 with type 1 diabetes. The sample consisted of naive CD4+ T cells from blood. The gene calls are TRBV1 and TRBJ2-7; TRBD1 is the table's D call, not checked against the DNA. TRBV1 is labeled a pseudogene. This CDR3 reads CTSSQISYEQYF. The DNA for the CDR3 is TGCACCAGCAGCCAAATCAGCTACGAGCAGTACTTC.